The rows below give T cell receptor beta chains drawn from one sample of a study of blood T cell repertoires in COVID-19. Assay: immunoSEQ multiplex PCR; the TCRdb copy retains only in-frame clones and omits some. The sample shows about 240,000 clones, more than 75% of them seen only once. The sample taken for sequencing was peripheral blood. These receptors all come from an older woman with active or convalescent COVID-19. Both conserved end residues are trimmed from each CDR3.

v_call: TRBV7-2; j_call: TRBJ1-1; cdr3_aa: ASSGPGRTEAF
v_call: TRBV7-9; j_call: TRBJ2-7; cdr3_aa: ASSLMQIHEQY
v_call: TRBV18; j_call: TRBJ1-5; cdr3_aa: ASSLTGRERPQH
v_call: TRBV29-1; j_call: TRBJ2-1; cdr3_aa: SVEDSEVAYNEQF
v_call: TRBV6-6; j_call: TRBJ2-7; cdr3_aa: ASSRTGGRGYEQY
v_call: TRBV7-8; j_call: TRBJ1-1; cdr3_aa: ASSSSGSRGTEAF
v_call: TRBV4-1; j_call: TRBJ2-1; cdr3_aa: ASSPRLAGGQDEQF
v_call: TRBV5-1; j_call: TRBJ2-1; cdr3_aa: ASSSTIAGGTYNEQF
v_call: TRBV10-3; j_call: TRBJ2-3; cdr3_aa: AITDEGGAGDTQY
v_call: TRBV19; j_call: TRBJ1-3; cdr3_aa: ASSIDQGSGNTIY
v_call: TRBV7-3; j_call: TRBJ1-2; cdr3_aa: ASSPGQVNYGYT
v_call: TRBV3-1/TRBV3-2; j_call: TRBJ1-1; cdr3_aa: ASSQAPPGTEAF
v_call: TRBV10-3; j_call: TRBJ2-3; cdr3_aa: AIREGGLGTDTQY
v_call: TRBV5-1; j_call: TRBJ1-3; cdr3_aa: ASSLAQADSGNTIY
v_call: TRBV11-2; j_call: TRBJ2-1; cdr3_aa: ASKEDSSYNEQF
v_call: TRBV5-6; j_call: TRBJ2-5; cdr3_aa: ASSPLDRAQETQY
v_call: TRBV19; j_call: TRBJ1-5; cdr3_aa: ASSARADRLSQPQH
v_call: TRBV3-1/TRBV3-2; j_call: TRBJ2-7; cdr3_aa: ASSRLPLAGGRGPSEQY
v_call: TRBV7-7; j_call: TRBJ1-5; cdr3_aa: ASSLKCGGYHSNQPQH
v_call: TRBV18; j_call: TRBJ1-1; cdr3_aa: ASSPPGQSMNTEAF
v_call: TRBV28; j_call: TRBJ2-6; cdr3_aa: ASDTRVGPNVLT
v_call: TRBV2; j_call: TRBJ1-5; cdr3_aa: ASSEGQWQPQH
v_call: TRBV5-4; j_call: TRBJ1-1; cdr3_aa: ASSLDLGAMNTEAF
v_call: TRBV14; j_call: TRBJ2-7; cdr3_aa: ASSQVSLRTGRHEQY
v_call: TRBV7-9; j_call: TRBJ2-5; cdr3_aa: ASSHWDRPETQY
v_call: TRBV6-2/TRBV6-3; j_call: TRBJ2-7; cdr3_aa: ASSRLQGAYEQY
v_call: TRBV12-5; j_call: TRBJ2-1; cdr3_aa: ASGLPRVKAGGNEQF
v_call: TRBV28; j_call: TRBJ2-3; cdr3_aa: ASSLKLVYTDTQY
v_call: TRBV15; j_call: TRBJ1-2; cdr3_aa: ATRGQGNYGYT
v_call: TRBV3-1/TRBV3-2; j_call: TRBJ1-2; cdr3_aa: ASSHTGQGGYT
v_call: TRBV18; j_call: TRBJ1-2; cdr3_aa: ASSPGQYNYGYT
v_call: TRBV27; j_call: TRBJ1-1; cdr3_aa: ASTAAPRDGIVNTEAF
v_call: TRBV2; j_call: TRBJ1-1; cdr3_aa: ASSEGRALNTEAF
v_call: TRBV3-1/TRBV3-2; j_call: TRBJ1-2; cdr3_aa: ASSHKPGHRVYGYT
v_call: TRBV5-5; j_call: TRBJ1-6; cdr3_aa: ASSFRDRVNSPLH
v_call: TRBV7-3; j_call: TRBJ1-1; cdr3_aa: ASSLSGVNTEAF
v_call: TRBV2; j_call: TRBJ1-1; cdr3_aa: ASTPRGIPEAF
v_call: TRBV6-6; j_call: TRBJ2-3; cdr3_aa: ASARGGTDTQY
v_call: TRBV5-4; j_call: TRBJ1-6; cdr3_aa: ASGQGGPTGNSPLH
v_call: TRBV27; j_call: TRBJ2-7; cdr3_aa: ASSSTGTGGYEQY
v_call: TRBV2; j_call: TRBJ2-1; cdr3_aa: ASRDFSYNEQF
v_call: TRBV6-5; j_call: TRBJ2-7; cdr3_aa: ASRLLSGGSYEQY
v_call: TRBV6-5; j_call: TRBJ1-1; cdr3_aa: ASRNTLNTEAF
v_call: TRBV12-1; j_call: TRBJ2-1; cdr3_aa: ASSFGPGTSGGAYEQF
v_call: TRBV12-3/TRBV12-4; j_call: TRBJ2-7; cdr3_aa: ASSPQVGHEQY
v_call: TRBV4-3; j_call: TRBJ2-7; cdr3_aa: ASSPDTSGADEQY
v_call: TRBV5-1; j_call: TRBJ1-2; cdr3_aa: ASSSRQGGSGGYT